Presented here are 20 T cell receptor beta chains from one specimen sequenced in a study of circulating and synovial CD4+ cells in juvenile arthritis. Repertoires were generated with immunoSEQ multiplex PCR, while TCRdb's copy carries only in-frame clones and drops some. The sample yields about 36,000 clones, roughly 94% seen once. Specimen: CD4+ T cells from blood. The receptor set was obtained from a human donor with juvenile idiopathic arthritis.

The table lists this clone with a few counts. The V and J genes are TRBV27 and TRBJ1-5; TRBD1 matches 8 bases. After removal of 2 bases from V and 5 bases from J, the junction contained 2 bases not matched to a gene. The CDR3 extends over 14 amino acids. The germline V gene has CDR1 MNHEY and CDR2 SMNVEV (reference sequence). CDR3 amino acids: CASSLQGADQPQHF. As DNA, the CDR3 is TGTGCCAGCAGTTTACAGGGGGCTGATCAGCCCCAGCATTTT.

This rearrangement joins TRBV11-2 to TRBJ1-4; TRBD1 matches at 7 bases. The germline gives CDR1 SGHAT, CDR2 FQNNGV. V was clipped by 0 bases and J by 7 bases; unmatched bases: 11. The CDR3 length is 17 residues. The CDR3 DNA is TGTGCCAGCAGCTTAGACCCTGCTAGACAGGGTTCTGAAAAACTGTTTTTT. It encodes CASSLDPARQGSEKLFF. The full variable domain, with the rest looked up from reference TRBV11-2 and TRBJ1-4, is EAGVAQSPRYKIIEKRQSVAFWCNPISGHATLYWYQQILGQGPKLLIQFQNNGVVDDSQLPKDRFSAERLKGVDSTLKIQPAKLEDSAVYLCASSLDPARQGSEKLFFGSGTQLSVL.

In DNA, the CDR3 is TGTGCCAGCAGCTTACCCCGAGGGGGGGAAAATGAAAAACTGTTTTTT. Translated: CASSLPRGGENEKLFF. V is TRBV7-2 and J is TRBJ1-4, with a weak D call TRBD1 (6 bases). V gave up 2 bases and J gave up 5 bases, with 15 bases separating them. Looked up from germline, CDR1 is SGHTA and CDR2 is FQGNSA. The length of the CDR3 is 16 residues.

This chain links TRBV19 with TRBJ2-3; 14 bases line up with TRBD2. The CDR3 has 16 residues. CDR1 is LNHDA, CDR2 SQIVND, per germline (reference sequence). V shed 5 bases and J 3 bases; nucleotides not matched to a gene: 4. In DNA, the CDR3 is TGTGCCAGTAGTTCCCGACTAGCGGGGGGGACAGATACGCAGTATTTT. Its translation: CASSSRLAGGTDTQYF.

This sequence joins TRBV4-1 and TRBJ1-2, with TRBD1 as a possible D gene (6 bases). Germline CDR1 and CDR2: MGHRA and YSYEKL. Trimming took off 0 bases at V and 7 bases at J, with 15 bases between the two ends. The CDR3 is made up of 15 amino acids. The CDR3 here is CASSQDSQGLGGYTF. The CDR3 nucleotides read TGCGCCAGCAGCCAAGACTCGCAGGGGCTAGGTGGCTACACCTTC.

V usage is TRBV19 and J usage is TRBJ2-7; tentative D call: TRBD1 (6 bases). Germline CDR1 LNHDA, CDR2 SQIVND (reference sequence). V was trimmed by 6 bases and J by 0 bases, leaving 12 bases between them. The CDR3 has 14 amino acids. CDR3 in DNA: TGTGCCAGTAGACAGACAGGAGTCTCCTACGAGCAGTACTTC. This sequence encodes CASRQTGVSYEQYF.

The V call is TRBV7-2, the J call TRBJ1-3; D gene unclear. The length of the CDR3 is 15 residues. CDR1 is SGHTA, CDR2 FQGNSA, per germline. The ends were cut back, 2 bases at V and 4 bases at J, with 12 bases in the middle. CDR3 in DNA: TGTGCCAGCAGCTTATTTCGTACAGCCGGAAACACCATATATTTT. Its protein is CASSLFRTAGNTIYF.

CDR3 sequence reads: CAISEGLDTEAFF. The CDR3 bases are TGTGCCATCAGTGAGGGGCTGGACACTGAAGCTTTCTTT. The chain employs TRBV10-3 and TRBJ1-1; D gene uncertain. The CDR3 spans 13 residues. Germline-derived CDR1 and CDR2 are ENHRY and SYGVKD. V lost 2 bases to trimming and J lost 3 bases, with 7 bases between them.

Worth noting for this clone: An end of the junction differs from the germline gene, which may be a read error. Other DNA sequences within the sample encode an identical CDR3. The chain employs TRBV6-6 and TRBJ1-6, with no clear D. The CDR3 is 14 residues long. Germline CDR1 is MNHNY and CDR2 is SVGAGI (reference sequence). The CDR3, as DNA: TGTGCCAGCACCAACGGGGAATTTAATTCCCCCCTCCACTTT. Translating gives CASTNGEFNSPLHF.

DNA for the CDR3: TGTGCCAGCAGCCCCCGGACTAATTTGGAGACCCAGTACTTC. This sequence encodes CASSPRTNLETQYF. The rearrangement links TRBV9 to TRBJ2-5; weak D call: TRBD2 (6 bases). V lost 4 bases to trimming and J lost 5 bases, with 15 bases between them. CDR3 size: 14 residues. Germline V gives CDR1 SGDLS, CDR2 YYNGEE.

The rearrangement joins TRBV7-2 to TRBJ1-2; TRBD1 is a possible D gene (6 bases). CDR1 is SGHTA and CDR2 is FQGNSA in the germline V gene. Trimming removed 1 base from V and 5 bases from J, with 20 bases in between. The CDR3 totals 17 residues. CDR3 sequence: CASSLGAGASFQYGYTF. The CDR3 bases are TGTGCCAGCAGCTTAGGGGCAGGGGCTTCCTTCCAGTATGGCTACACCTTC.

The chain couples TRBV5-1 to TRBJ2-2; TRBD1 aligns across 8 bases. Germline-derived CDR1 and CDR2 are SGHRS and YFSETQ. The CDR3 length is 15 residues. V gave up 1 base and J gave up 8 bases; unmatched junction bases: 7. This chain's CDR3 is CASSLLGQGTGELFF. DNA of the CDR3: TGCGCCAGCAGCTTGCTTGGACAGGGAACAGGGGAGCTGTTTTTT.

The gene calls are TRBV7-9 and TRBJ2-2; tentatively, D is TRBD1 (5 bases). Germline V gives CDR1 SEHNR, CDR2 FQNEAQ (reference sequence). V lost 5 bases to trimming and J lost 5 bases, with 18 bases between them. This CDR3 contains 16 residues. The CDR3 DNA reads TGTGCCAGCAGCCTACCGCAGGGAAGAAGGACCGGGGAGCTGTTTTTT. Translating it yields CASSLPQGRRTGELFF.

The chain joins TRBV7-2 to TRBJ1-4, with D tentatively TRBD1 (5 bases). The CDR3 loop spans 14 amino acids. Looked up from germline, CDR1 is SGHTA and CDR2 is FQGNSA. With 5 bases removed from V and 4 bases from J, the gap between germline ends came to 11 bases. In DNA form, the CDR3 reads TGTGCCAGCAGCCCCGACAGAGATAATGAAAAACTGTTTTTT. Protein sequence: CASSPDRDNEKLFF.

The chain couples TRBV30 to TRBJ1-2, with D maybe TRBD1 (6 bases). Germline CDR1 is GTSNPN and CDR2 is SVGIG (reference sequence). CDR3 size: 12 residues. Trimming took 7 bases from V and 8 from J, leaving 17 bases between them. CDR3 sequence: CAFRQAPRGYTF. The CDR3, as DNA: TGTGCCTTCCGACAGGCCCCTAGGGGCTACACCTTC.

The chain uses TRBV5-1 and TRBJ1-1, with TRBD1 matching over 9 bases. The ends lost 3 bases at V and 10 bases at J; junction bases unmatched: 16. The CDR3 is 16 residues long. The V gene's germline CDR1 is SGHRS and CDR2 YFSETQ. The CDR3 bases are TGCGCCAGCAGCTCCCGGGACAGGGTCGGAGGGGGACGAGCTTTCTTT. It yields the protein CASSSRDRVGGGRAFF.

The genes are TRBV7-8 and TRBJ2-3; possibly TRBD2 for D (6 bases). The germline gives CDR1 SGHVS, CDR2 FQNEAQ. Trimming removed 6 bases at V and 1 base at J, with 20 bases between. The length of the CDR3 is 17 residues. In nucleotides, the CDR3 is TGTGCCAGCAGGCCGCTTTTTAGCAGGGAGGGCACAGATACGCAGTATTTT. This translates into CASRPLFSREGTDTQYF. Combining the CDR3 with reference TRBV7-8 and TRBJ2-3 gives the whole variable domain GAGVSQSPRYKVAKRGQDVALRCDPISGHVSLFWYQQALGQGPEFLTYFQNEAQLDKSGLPSDRFFAERPEGSVSTLKIQRTQQEDSAVYLCASRPLFSREGTDTQYFGPGTRLTVL.

The chain combines TRBV6-5 with TRBJ2-5; D is undetermined. V shed 8 bases and J shed 7 bases, with 14 bases lying between them. The CDR3 extends over 12 amino acids. The V gene's germline CDR1 is MNHEY and CDR2 SVGAGI. The CDR3 here is CASGLGRRTQYF. In DNA, the CDR3 is TGTGCCAGCGGGTTAGGCCGGAGGACCCAGTACTTC.

The gene calls are TRBV27 and TRBJ2-3; D uncertain. The CDR3 loop spans 16 amino acids. V lost 8 bases, J lost 0 bases, and 18 bases lay in between. CDR1 is MNHEY, CDR2 SMNVEV, per germline (reference sequence). The CDR3 sequence: CASRRSRQTSTDTQYF. The DNA for the CDR3 is TGTGCCAGCCGTCGCAGCAGACAAACTAGCACAGATACGCAGTATTTT.

The V gene is TRBV11-2, the J gene TRBJ2-7, with D possibly matching TRBD1 (5 bases). The CDR3 has 13 amino acids. Germline V CDR1 and CDR2: SGHAT, FQNNGV. Trimming removed 0 bases from V and 2 bases from J, with 5 bases in between. The CDR3 reads CASSLDRAYEQYF. CDR3 nucleotide sequence: TGTGCCAGCAGCTTAGACAGGGCCTACGAGCAGTACTTC. The full variable domain, rest sourced from reference TRBV11-2 and TRBJ2-7, is EAGVAQSPRYKIIEKRQSVAFWCNPISGHATLYWYQQILGQGPKLLIQFQNNGVVDDSQLPKDRFSAERLKGVDSTLKIQPAKLEDSAVYLCASSLDRAYEQYFGPGTRLTVT.